This TCR beta chain was found in a study of T cell changes during pregnancy in multiple sclerosis. The CDR3 runs 15 residues. Assay: immunoSEQ multiplex PCR; the TCRdb copy retains only in-frame clones and omits some. In the table there are over 55,000 clones, 90% to 95% of which are singletons. The origin of this receptor is a female donor with multiple sclerosis, enrolled in a pregnancy study. V gene TRBV21-1 combines with J gene TRBJ1-1; TRBD1 reflects the table's D call only, with no check against the DNA. TRBV21-1 is given as a pseudogene. Sequences were derived from CD8+ T cells from peripheral blood mononuclear cells, sampled in the third trimester of pregnancy. CDR3 DNA sequence: TGTGCCAGCAGCAACCGAAGACAGGTGAACACTGAAGCTTTCTTT. Protein product: CASSNRRQVNTEAFF.